The sequence of this TCR beta chain was determined in a study of monozygotic twins with cystic fibrosis. Concerning this clone itself: Its matching antigen is unknown.

Germline values: CDR1 ENHRY, CDR2 SYGVKD. This CDR3 is built from 11 residues. Trimming left V 4 bases short and J 4 bases short, with 5 bases between. Broader study findings: Monozygotic CF twins shared more identical nucleotide clonotypes than unrelated patients.

TCRdb keeps only in-frame clones here, not all; method: immunoSEQ multiplex PCR. The sample has approximately 24,000 clones, 95% to 98% seen once. The chain couples TRBV10-3 to TRBJ2-7; D may be TRBD1 or TRBD2 (5 bases each). The sequenced sample consisted of blood. This clonotype was obtained from a girl under 10 years old with cystic fibrosis. The CDR3 coding sequence is TGTGCCATCAGTGGGGGGTACGAGCAGTACTTC. This codes for CAISGGYEQYF.